These 14 T cell receptor beta chains were sequenced from one sample in a study of low-dose radiotherapy and immunotherapy resistance in tumors. The authors ran around 19 PCR cycles to amplify TCRs with a constant-region primer and V-primer adapter. MiXCR was run by TCRdb on the reads, yielding one entry per CDR3 protein. Among tens of thousands of distinct CDR3 sequences listed, 33% were seen once. Described time point: after trial treatment. The treatment here: LDRT plus nivolumab, ipilimumab, low-dose cyclophosphamide and aspirin (RACIN trial). The input for sequencing was PBMCs, taken after low-dose radiotherapy plus immunotherapy. All receptors derive from a male donor with rectosigmoid adenocarcinoma.

This clonotype showed up many times. V and J are TRBV28 and TRBJ2-2; 12 nucleotides agree with TRBD2. The CDR3 spans 16 residues. Looked up from germline, CDR1 is MDHEN and CDR2 is SYDVKM. With V trimmed by 3 bases and J by 7 bases, 6 bases remained unmatched. The CDR3 is CASSLLAGGPDGELFF. As DNA, the CDR3 is TGTGCCAGCAGTTTGCTAGCGGGAGGGCCCGACGGGGAGCTGTTTTTT.

The sample holds many counts of this clonotype. The chain joins TRBV5-4 to TRBJ2-7, with 8 bases aligning to TRBD1. V dropped 4 bases and J dropped 2; count of bases not matched to a gene: 8. CDR3 length: 15 residues. CDR1 is SGHNT and CDR2 is YYREEE in the germline V gene (reference sequence). Here the CDR3 reads CASSTPGRGPYEQYF. In DNA, the CDR3 is TGTGCCAGCAGCACCCCGGGCAGGGGGCCCTACGAGCAGTACTTC.

Concerning this clonotype: A single base is all that separates this from a far larger clone, so a read error is likely. The V gene is TRBV27, the J gene TRBJ2-1; unclear D gene. Near its end, the DNA agrees better with TRBJ2-7, so the J call may be wrong. There are 16 residues in the CDR3. CDR1 is MNHEY and CDR2 is SMNVEV in the germline V gene (reference sequence). The CDR3 is CASRRLQDGSSYEQYF. The CDR3 DNA sequence: TGTGCCAGCAGGCGCCTCCAGGACGGAAGCTCCTACGAGCAGTACTTC.

This clonotype was picked up many times. The chain links TRBV18 to TRBJ2-7; maybe TRBD1 (6 bases). The length of the CDR3 is 14 residues. Germline loops: CDR1 KGHSH, CDR2 LQKENI. The germline V and J ends were trimmed by 5 bases and 3 bases, with 14 bases remaining between them. CDR3 protein: CASSNRAVFYEQYF. The CDR3 DNA reads as TGTGCCAGCTCAAACAGGGCTGTGTTCTACGAGCAGTACTTC.

This clonotype was seen repeatedly, ten times or more. The J gene is TRBJ2-3, the V gene TRBV15; tentative D call: TRBD2 (6 bases). V gave up 1 base and J gave up 0 bases, with 17 bases separating them. This CDR3 region has 18 residues. Germline-derived CDR1 and CDR2 are LNHNV and YYDKDF (reference sequence). CDR3 sequence: CATSRGGTSYSSTDTQYF. Here the CDR3 DNA reads TGTGCCACCAGCAGAGGTGGCACTAGCTATTCTAGCACAGATACGCAGTATTTT.

This clonotype was recorded at least ten times. The V call is TRBV12-3 or TRBV12-4, the J call TRBJ1-5; TRBD1 matches at 8 bases. The CDR3 totals 15 residues. The V and J ends lost 3 bases and 0 bases, in that order; junction bases with no gene match: 1. The CDR3 reads CASSLGQVSNQPQHF. DNA for the CDR3: TGTGCCAGCAGTTTGGGACAGGTTAGCAATCAGCCCCAGCATTTT.

This clonotype was counted many times. V usage is TRBV18 and J usage is TRBJ1-5; possible D gene TRBD1, 6 bases. With 5 bases removed from V and 3 bases from J, the gap between germline ends came to 11 bases. This CDR3 is built from 14 residues. From germline, CDR1 is KGHSH and CDR2 LQKENI. This CDR3 reads CASSGDTYNQPQHF. In nucleotides, the CDR3 is TGTGCCAGCTCAGGGGACACCTACAATCAGCCCCAGCATTTT.

Note on this clonotype: A far more abundant clone sits one base away, making this likely a read error. This rearrangement joins TRBV3-1 to TRBJ2-2; D might be TRBD1 (6 bases). The CDR3 extends over 13 amino acids. CDR1 and CDR2 from the germline V gene are LGHDT and YNNKEL (reference sequence). The CDR3 nucleotides are TGCGCCAGCAGCTCTACAGGGCCCGGGGAGCTGTTTTTT. Its translation: CASSSTGPGELFF. Drawing the rest from reference TRBV3-1 and TRBJ2-2, the complete variable domain is DTAVSQTPKYLVTQMGNDKSIKCEQNLGHDTMYWYKQDSKKFLKIMFSYNNKELIINETVPNRFSPKSPDKAHLNLHINSLELGDSAVYFCASSSTGPGELFFGEGSRLTVL.

The sample holds many counts of this clonotype. The chain recombines TRBV6-2 or TRBV6-3 with TRBJ1-5, with TRBD1 as a possible D gene (6 bases). Germline CDR1 and CDR2: MNHEY and SVGEGT. CDR3 length equals 17 residues. V was pared by 0 bases and J by 0 bases, with 12 bases between. The CDR3 nucleotides read TGTGCCAGCAGTTACTCGAAAGGGGGTTATAGCAATCAGCCCCAGCATTTT. The encoded protein is CASSYSKGGYSNQPQHF.

There are a few counts of this clonotype. The chain combines TRBV12-3 or TRBV12-4 with TRBJ2-3, with D possibly TRBD2 on 5 matching bases. The V end was cut by 5 bases, the J end by 0 bases, with 9 bases between. CDR3 length: 14 amino acids. The CDR3 nucleotides read TGTGCCAGCAGTCCCGGGGATAGCACAGATACGCAGTATTTT. Residues: CASSPGDSTDTQYF.

Note on this clonotype: One end of the junction fails to match germline, which may point to a read error. This rearrangement joins TRBV6-1 to TRBJ2-3; the match to TRBD2 covers 11 bases. The V gene's germline CDR1 is MNHNS and CDR2 SASEGT. This CDR3 has 18 amino acids. Here the CDR3 DNA reads TGTGCCATCAGTGAGTCCGTAGTAGCGGGAGGGCCGGGAGATACGCAGTATTTT. This codes for CAISESVVAGGPGDTQYF.

This clonotype was observed many times. The V gene is TRBV29-1, the J gene TRBJ2-3; D gene ambiguous. Trimming took 4 bases from V and 4 from J, leaving 9 bases between them. The V gene's germline CDR1 is SQVTM and CDR2 ANQGSEA. CDR3 length: 12 residues. CDR3 in amino acids: CSVGRASDTQYF. CDR3 nucleotide sequence: TGCAGCGTTGGCCGGGCTTCAGATACGCAGTATTTT.

This clonotype was counted only a few times. The J gene is TRBJ2-1, the V gene TRBV28; the match to TRBD2 covers 11 bases. Germline V gene lookup returns CDR1 MDHEN and CDR2 SYDVKM. Unmatched junction bases numbered 18, after V lost 6 bases and J lost 11 bases. This CDR3 is 17 amino acids long. CDR3 DNA sequence: TGTGCCAGCAGAAGTAGCGGGAGGGTCCTATCTGATGAGCAGCAGTTCTTC. It encodes CASRSSGRVLSDEQQFF.

The J gene is TRBJ2-1, the V gene TRBV4-3; D is unresolved. The V end was cut by 0 bases, the J end by 4 bases, with 10 bases between. Germline CDR1 reads LGHNA; CDR2 reads YSLEER. The CDR3 has 15 amino acids. CDR3 sequence (DNA): TGCGCCAGCAGCCAAGAGTCGTCCAGTTACAATGAGCAGTTCTTC. It codes for CASSQESSSYNEQFF.